Following are 18 T cell receptor beta chains from one sample sequenced in a study of STAT3 mutations in large granular lymphocyte leukemia. Findings of the study overall: Every T-cell large granular lymphocyte leukemia patient had at least one immunodominant TCR beta clonotype.

Their antigens are not known. This table comes from immunoSEQ multiplex PCR, and its TCRdb copy is limited to in-frame clones, with some not included. Among 35,000 to 40,000 clones listed, approximately 91% were seen once. Sequenced input: PBMCs. These receptors were collected from a human donor with T large granular lymphocyte leukemia. Some clones in this sample may be carry-over from other donors' samples.

The chain links TRBV28 to TRBJ2-1; possibly TRBD1 for D (6 bases). Germline CDR1 and CDR2: MDHEN and SYDVKM. V was shortened by 6 bases and J by 5 bases, with 17 bases between the two germline ends. This CDR3 comprises 15 residues. The CDR3 nucleotides read TGTGCCAGCAGCCTAGGGGCAGAGGGGGACAATGAGCAGTTCTTC. Its protein product is CASSLGAEGDNEQFF.

The chain joins TRBV5-1 to TRBJ1-6, with D possibly matching TRBD1 (5 bases). CDR3 length: 15 residues. Germline V gene data show CDR1 as SGHRS and CDR2 as YFSETQ. V lost 5 bases and J 6 bases, leaving 15 bases between the germline ends. The CDR3: CASSPGEGPNSPLHF. CDR3 nucleotides: TGCGCCAGCAGTCCTGGGGAGGGGCCTAATTCACCCCTCCACTTT.

The V gene is TRBV7-9, the J gene TRBJ1-6; D ambiguous. The CDR3 consists of 15 residues. CDR1 and CDR2 from the germline V gene are SEHNR and FQNEAQ (reference sequence). Trimming removed 1 base at V and 8 bases at J, with 12 bases between. For the CDR3, the DNA is TGTGCCAGCAGCTTAGGAGGGTCTTGGGATTCACCCCTCCACTTT. As protein: CASSLGGSWDSPLHF.

The chain carries TRBV7-9 and TRBJ1-4; perhaps TRBD1 as D (6 bases). Trimming shortened V by 2 bases and J by 0 bases, and 7 bases separated the two germline ends. Germline V CDR1 and CDR2: SEHNR, FQNEAQ (reference sequence). There are 15 residues in the CDR3. CDR3 sequence (DNA): TGTGCCAGCAGCTTATCAGGGGCAACTAATGAAAAACTGTTTTTT. It codes for CASSLSGATNEKLFF.

The chain joins TRBV4-1 to TRBJ1-5; D gene unclear. Germline loops: CDR1 MGHRA, CDR2 YSYEKL. The CDR3 spans 15 residues. The V end was cut by 5 bases, the J end by 7 bases, with 18 bases between. The CDR3 loop is CASSSIRGPRQPQHF. The CDR3 nucleotides read TGCGCCAGCAGCTCCATTCGGGGTCCCAGGCAGCCCCAGCATTTT.

The chain is built from TRBV5-1 and TRBJ2-5, with D possibly called TRBD1 or TRBD2 (5 bases each). The CDR3 is 16 amino acids. Trimming shortened V by 0 bases and J by 1 base, and 13 bases separated the two germline ends. Germline V gene data show CDR1 as SGHRS and CDR2 as YFSETQ. As DNA, the CDR3 is TGCGCCAGCAGCTTGGGTGGGGGTTTGGTCCAAGAGACCCAGTACTTC. This encodes CASSLGGGLVQETQYF.

The V and J genes are TRBV19 and TRBJ1-5; tentatively, D is TRBD1 (6 bases). Trimming pared 5 bases from V and 11 bases from J, leaving 19 bases between. CDR3 length equals 14 residues. Germline CDR1 and CDR2: LNHDA and SQIVND (reference sequence). For the CDR3, the DNA is TGTGCCAGTAGTCCACAGGGTAGGGGGGCCTCCCAGCATTTT. Its translation: CASSPQGRGASQHF.

The chain is built from TRBV4-1 and TRBJ2-1; 9 bases match TRBD2. Trimming removed 1 base from V and 9 bases from J; junction bases left unmatched: 16. CDR3 length: 18 residues. Germline loops: CDR1 MGHRA, CDR2 YSYEKL. CDR3 nucleotides: TGCGCCAGCAGCCAAGGTCCTCCAGGACTAGCGTTAGTTCGTGAGCAGTTCTTC. Translated: CASSQGPPGLALVREQFF.

V is TRBV6-1 and J is TRBJ2-7; the D gene is possibly TRBD2 (5 bases). V was cut by 3 bases and J by 3 bases, with 21 bases left in between. CDR1 is MNHNS and CDR2 is SASEGT in the germline V gene. CDR3 length equals 17 residues. Here the CDR3 reads CASSEVRWGPEGYEQYV. The CDR3 region has the DNA TGTGCCAGCAGTGAGGTCCGATGGGGTCCCGAGGGCTACGAGCAGTACGTC.

This clone came up once. This sequence joins TRBV7-9 and TRBJ1-1; D not resolved. The CDR3 consists of 15 residues. In germline, CDR1 is SEHNR, CDR2 FQNEAQ (reference sequence). V shed 4 bases and J shed 5 bases, with 17 bases lying between them. In DNA form, the CDR3 reads TGTGCCAGCAGCTCCCCTAGAACGGGAGGGACTGAAGCTTTCTTT. Its translation: CASSSPRTGGTEAFF.

The chain joins TRBV28 to TRBJ2-5; TRBD1 matches at 7 bases. V gave up 3 bases and J gave up 6 bases; unmatched junction bases: 4. Germline values: CDR1 MDHEN, CDR2 SYDVKM. This CDR3 is built from 13 residues. The CDR3 sequence: CASSFEGAKTQYF. In nucleotides, the CDR3 is TGTGCCAGCAGTTTCGAGGGGGCGAAGACCCAGTACTTC.

This chain links TRBV5-4 with TRBJ1-1, with D unresolved. V dropped 5 bases and J dropped 1 base, with 6 bases sitting between them. The CDR3 runs 12 residues. Germline V gene data show CDR1 as SGHNT and CDR2 as YYREEE (reference sequence). This CDR3 is CASSWGNTEAFF. The CDR3 DNA is TGTGCCAGCAGTTGGGGGAACACTGAAGCTTTCTTT.

This sequence joins TRBV6-5 and TRBJ1-6; 9 bases are a match to TRBD1. After removal of 2 bases from V and 7 bases from J, the junction contained 3 bases not matched to a gene. From germline, CDR1 is MNHEY and CDR2 SVGAGI. The CDR3 extends over 15 amino acids. The CDR3 sequence: CASSYRGQGNSPLHF. In nucleotides, the CDR3 is TGTGCCAGCAGTTACAGGGGACAGGGCAATTCACCCCTCCACTTT.

V and J are TRBV6-5 and TRBJ1-1, with D hard to call. The germline gives CDR1 MNHEY, CDR2 SVGAGI. Deletions cut 2 bases from V and 4 bases from J, with 14 bases between. The CDR3 has 15 amino acids. The CDR3 protein is CASSYGRSMGTEAFF. In DNA, the CDR3 is TGTGCCAGCAGTTACGGCAGGTCCATGGGCACTGAAGCTTTCTTT.

The table lists this clone with a count of one. The chain combines TRBV7-2 with TRBJ2-7; tentative D call: TRBD1 (5 bases). This CDR3 spans 12 amino acids. Trimming left V 5 bases short and J 3 bases short, with 8 bases between. CDR1 is SGHTA, CDR2 FQGNSA, per germline. CDR3 in DNA: TGTGCCAGCAGCCATCAGGGCTACGAGCAGTACTTC. Encoded protein: CASSHQGYEQYF.

The chain employs TRBV6-5 and TRBJ1-6; 11 nucleotides agree with TRBD1. After removal of 6 bases from V and 11 bases from J, the junction contained 9 bases not matched to a gene. Germline V gene sequence: CDR1 MNHEY, CDR2 SVGAGI. The CDR3 has 15 residues. The CDR3 DNA follows: TGTGCCAGCAGATCCTCCGGGACAGGGGGGACACCCCTCCACTTT. This gives the protein CASRSSGTGGTPLHF.

V is TRBV4-2 and J is TRBJ1-2; D ambiguous. From germline, CDR1 is LGHNA and CDR2 YNFKEQ. The CDR3 sequence is 14 residues long. Trimming cost V 1 base and J 8 bases, with 14 bases left between them. CDR3 bases: TGTGCCAGCAGCCAAGTAGAGGCTCGTAGCGGCTACACCTTC. Translating gives CASSQVEARSGYTF.

The chain combines TRBV5-1 with TRBJ2-5, with 7 positions matching TRBD1. The CDR3 has 14 amino acids. Germline CDR1 is SGHRS and CDR2 is YFSETQ. The V and J ends lost 2 bases and 1 base, in that order; junction bases with no gene match: 2. CDR3 residues: CASSLDRAQETQYF. The CDR3 nucleotides read TGCGCCAGCAGCTTAGACAGGGCCCAAGAGACCCAGTACTTC.